The next 9 T cell receptor beta chains were all read from a single sample in a study of T cells after yellow fever vaccination. TCRdb called the 5' RACE reads again in MiXCR, with one record for every CDR3 protein. The table has a few hundred thousand distinct CDR3 sequences, around 6.8% seen once. Sequences were derived from PBMCs, sampled about 41 days after the first yellow fever vaccination. Every receptor here comes from a man younger than 35 who received the YFV17D yellow fever vaccine.

For the CDR3, the DNA is TGTGCCAGCTGCATTCCCGCCCCGGGACAGCTTCTCACCGGGGAGCTGTTTTTT. Encoded protein: CASCIPAPGQLLTGELFF. This chain uses TRBV12-3 or TRBV12-4 with TRBJ2-2; TRBD1 matches at 7 bases. CDR3 length: 18 amino acids. With 8 bases clipped from V and 4 bases from J, the junction kept 19 bases outside the gene matches.

The V gene is TRBV6-2 or TRBV6-3, the J gene TRBJ2-4; 7 bases align to TRBD1. The CDR3 is 15 amino acids. Germline CDR1 is MNHEY and CDR2 is SVGEGT. With 8 bases clipped from V and 0 bases from J, the junction kept 7 bases outside the gene matches. CDR3: CASVQQGLAKNIQYF. Here the CDR3 DNA reads TGTGCCAGCGTGCAACAGGGGCTAGCCAAAAACATTCAGTACTTC.

The V gene is TRBV20-1, the J gene TRBJ2-3; no clear D. Germline assignment: CDR1 DFQATT and CDR2 SNEGSKA (reference sequence). The CDR3 totals 14 residues. With 1 base removed from V and 1 base from J, the gap between germline ends came to 9 bases. CDR3 nucleotides: TGCAGTGCTAGAGTGTCGGCCGGCACAGATACGCAGTATTTT. Its translation is CSARVSAGTDTQYF.

In its sample, this clonotype was seen a few times. The chain carries TRBV4-2 and TRBJ1-5; 11 bases agree with TRBD1. Germline lookup yields CDR1 LGHNA and CDR2 YNFKEQ. J was trimmed by 6 bases and V by 1 base; bases with no gene match: 11. The CDR3 loop spans 18 amino acids. Written as DNA, the CDR3 is TGTGCCAGCAGCCAAGGCCCCCGGACAGGGGGCTCGGGTCAGCCCCAGCATTTT. Its protein is CASSQGPRTGGSGQPQHF.

This clonotype was counted between two and nine times. The chain couples TRBV2 to TRBJ2-6, with D maybe TRBD1 (5 bases). This CDR3 spans 17 amino acids. Trimming pared 10 bases from V and 4 bases from J, leaving 23 bases between. The V gene's germline CDR1 is SNHLY and CDR2 FYNNEI. In DNA, the CDR3 is TGTGCCACCCGATCCACAGGTTCCTTTGCGGGGGCCAACGTCCTGACTTTC. Translated: CATRSTGSFAGANVLTF.

Notes on this clonotype: A much larger clone lies a single base off, so this may be a read error. This chain uses TRBV11-2 with TRBJ2-3; 7 nucleotides line up with TRBD1. Germline loops: CDR1 SGHAT, CDR2 FQNNGV. This CDR3 spans 12 amino acids. The CDR3 DNA sequence: TGTGCCAGCAGACACAGGGGCAATACGCATTATTTT. Encoded protein: CASRHRGNTHYF.

This clonotype has ten or more counts. This sequence joins TRBV12-3 or TRBV12-4 and TRBJ2-4; no clear D gene. CDR3 length equals 16 residues. V dropped 3 bases and J dropped 0 bases, with 12 bases sitting between them. The CDR3, as DNA: TGTGCCAGCAGTTTTCGGGTGAGGATAGCCAAAAACATTCAGTACTTC. Translating gives CASSFRVRIAKNIQYF.

V usage is TRBV24-1 and J usage is TRBJ2-1; D is unresolved. Germline V CDR1 and CDR2: KGHDR, SFDVKD. The CDR3 length is 15 residues. V lost 4 bases and J lost 0, with 9 bases in between. In DNA, the CDR3 is TGTGCCACCAGTGAGGTACAGAGCTCCTACAATGAGCAGTTCTTC. Translating gives CATSEVQSSYNEQFF.

The chain links TRBV28 to TRBJ1-5, with a possible D match to TRBD1 (6 bases). From germline, CDR1 is MDHEN and CDR2 SYDVKM. The CDR3 spans 16 residues. Trimming removed 2 bases from V and 6 bases from J, with 17 bases in between. CDR3 bases: TGTGCCAGCAGTTTAACCGTCGGCAGGGGAGGTCAGCCCCAGCATTTT. Its protein product is CASSLTVGRGGQPQHF.